This T cell receptor beta chain was recorded in a study of early T cells in non-severe SARS-CoV-2 infection. Study-level background: Chains were unpaired, as sequencing was done on bulk RNA from unsorted whole blood.

TCRdb re-called the 5' RACE reads through MiXCR, storing one row per CDR3 protein. The table lists approximately 64,000 distinct CDR3 sequences, less than 20% of them singletons. CDR3 length: 13 amino acids. Deletions cut 2 bases from V and 8 bases from J, with 9 bases between. This clonotype was seen at least ten times. Sequenced material: whole blood, taken at baseline. The source of this sequence is an adult who was a healthcare worker with PCR-confirmed SARS-CoV-2 infection or an uninfected control (not recorded which). The chain recombines TRBV12-3 or TRBV12-4 with TRBJ1-4; D possibly corresponds to TRBD1 (5 bases). CDR3 loop: CASSLTGGEKLFF. The CDR3, as DNA: TGTGCCAGCAGTTTAACTGGGGGAGAAAAACTGTTTTTT.